This T cell receptor beta chain was documented in a study of cytomegalovirus exposure and HLA in healthy donors (TCRdb year 2017). For the study in its entirety: According to an earlier analysis of 550 to 750 of the donors, about 179 million T cells yielded approximately 120 million unique TCR beta sequences and more than 250 Gb of sequence data. Roughly 300 gigabases of sequencing data and roughly 80 million unique TCR sequences made up an early release that covered approximately 700 HLA-typed donors. The genetic ancestry cluster associated with self-reported Caucasian donors included around four fifths of the 398 genotyped donors. The aim of the study was to test whether cataloging public T cell receptors could identify signatures of past pathogen exposure. The T cell repertoires of 666 subjects were profiled by immunosequencing and related to cytomegalovirus serostatus. In addition to the first cohort of roughly 700 subjects, a separate validation cohort of approximately 110 different subjects was used. The study combined high-throughput TCR immunosequencing, statistical association of individual TCRs with disease status, and machine learning to predict cytomegalovirus infection status. A later analysis re-analyzed previously published TCR beta repertoires from 550 to 700 donors and added high-resolution HLA genotyping to study TCR occurrence patterns. Rather than drawing on any new phenotypic data, the later analysis identified candidate immune exposures from TCR beta sequences and the way those sequences occurred across donors. In an earlier analysis of roughly 540 of the donors, high-throughput TCR beta sequencing was used to judge whether each TCR beta V gene segment behaved as functional or pseudogenic. Alongside the repertoire data, information on donor age, sex, ethnicity and CMV serostatus was compiled. In a later genetic analysis, genome-wide SNP genotypes for 398 of the 666 donors were used, and that subset was treated as a discovery cohort. Every discovery cohort repertoire had been produced on one sequencing platform. HLA typing covered class I and class II loci at four-digit resolution. Typing coverage varied by locus: roughly 629-630 donors for A, B, C, DRB1 and DQB1; more than 500 for DQA1; nearly 610 for DPA1; approximately 470 for DPB1. A few DR-DQ haplotypes were treated as single units for association and clustering because of strong linkage in the cohort. On average, roughly 250,000 unique TCR beta nucleotide sequences were sequenced per donor among 398 genotyped donors of the cohort, with about 17% of those sequences being non-productive.

The research as a whole found: V-gene and J-gene trimming of TCR beta chains was associated with a missense DCLRE1C variant in a later genetic analysis, and the association was replicated in an independent cohort. In a later analysis, about 16,000 TCR beta sequences were associated with specific HLA alleles at a false discovery rate of 0.05. Because some donors lacked HLA typing at each locus, the association tests relied only on the typed subset. A later analysis reported that several top co-occurrence clusters appeared linked to parvovirus B19, influenza, CMV and Epstein-Barr virus. Because counts were too low, about 18 rarely observed V segments, including chromosome 9 orphons, were excluded from the earlier analysis of fewer than 650 of the donors. A later analysis found that TCR association rates varied across HLA loci, with DRB1 alleles showing the most associated TCRs and HLA-C alleles the fewest. Across donors, most TCR sequences were observed very rarely, whereas some public TCRs were present in many individuals. Roughly uniform sequencing depth across donors was assumed in presence/absence analyses, although this assumption may not hold. When HLA alleles, especially DR and DQ, strongly co-occurred, attributing TCR associations to individual alleles was difficult. A group of highly shared sequence variants was considered likely to be a technical artifact of the sequencing pipeline. In the study, some 180 TCR beta chains were listed as associated with cytomegalovirus. Compared with equally common non-associated chains, HLA-associated TCR beta chains in a later analysis were more clonally expanded and had lower generation probabilities. A few of the identified cytomegalovirus-associated TCR beta chains were confirmed in vitro to be specific for cytomegalovirus antigens. Because the 87-base-pair reads could not distinguish some IMGT-functional V segments, including TRBV6-2 and TRBV6-3, those segments were excluded. In a later genetic analysis, fewer N-insertions in productive TCRs were reported among donors in an Asian-associated ancestry cluster than the approximately 670-donor mean. A further reported finding was that TCR beta sequences accurately predicted the HLA-A and HLA-B alleles for most subjects in the first cohort. The classifier was reported to diagnose cytomegalovirus status with high specificity and sensitivity in both the original and validation cohorts. CMV serostatus was the only immune exposure information available for the cohort. In an earlier analysis of some 500 of the donors, most TCR beta V segments appeared in productive rearrangements about 87% or about 30% of the time, broadly matching IMGT annotations. The cohort was sequenced for TCR beta chains only, and without alpha or paired-chain data the features that could be detected were limited. According to a later analysis, most CMV-associated TCR beta chains appeared to be HLA-restricted, and the HLA associations seemed to be driven largely by CMV exposure. Linkage disequilibrium might explain the correlated functional status among segregating V segments, but an unknown experimental factor could not be excluded. The authors suggested that the approach could potentially be generalized to other disease states and immunological phenotypes.

In total, 600 or so healthy bone marrow donors made up the cohort. All cohort members were sampled while nominally healthy, although unrecorded immune exposures were likely present. The donor was CMV seronegative and was included in the group of a few hundred seronegative cohort members. A peripheral blood sample was collected from each donor, and TCR beta sequencing was performed on peripheral blood mononuclear cells. Genomic DNA was extracted from the blood cell samples with the Qiagen DNeasy Blood Extraction Kit. Concerning this clone itself: Its antigen is still unknown. Base quality data are lacking; no much larger clone is found one base away.

From the cysteine up to the phenylalanine, the CDR3 has a length of 12 residues. Of the read, only the CDR3 DNA is kept; its 36 bases are in frame from base 1. Reading the germline V gene gives CDR1 KGHSH and CDR2 LQKENI. V gives up 3 bases and J gives up 3 bases, and the segment between their germline ends measures 4 bases. The library relied on the immunoSEQ multiplex PCR assay. A mixture of 60 forward primers for TCR Vbeta segments and 13 reverse primers for TCR Jbeta segments was used in the multiplex PCR. The CDR3 region of rearranged TCR beta genes was amplified from genomic DNA by a multiplex PCR assay. The amplified TCR beta libraries were sequenced on the Illumina HiSeq System as 87-base-pair reads. From the authors' description of their analysis: In a later analysis, about 80 million unique TCR beta chains were counted across the 650 to 700 repertoires, and roughly 11 million of these chains were shared by at least two donors. A nearest-neighbor algorithm error-corrected the raw reads and collapsed the reads into unique sequences, merging closely related sequences to remove PCR and sequencing errors. CDR3 sequences were aligned to IMGT reference sequences to assign V, D and J gene segments. For a sequence to be retained, at least a six-nucleotide match to both a V gene segment and a J gene segment was required. A rearrangement counted as productive if the CDR3 had no stop codons and remained in frame with V and J, and every other rearrangement counted as non-productive. Following IMGT convention, CDR3 was defined as the stretch from the second conserved V-encoded cysteine to the conserved J-encoded phenylalanine. Sequences without an unambiguous match to a single V gene segment were excluded from the earlier analysis of about 600 of the donors. In an earlier analysis of several hundred of the donors, a V segment was called functional when productive rearrangements were above 56.7%, and segregating when the standard deviation between donors exceeded 5%. A statistical classification framework was developed to diagnose cytomegalovirus status using the catalog of TCR beta chain sequences. A later analysis assigned V and J genes by comparing TCR nucleotide sequences with IMGT/GENE-DB human TR gene sequences. A later analysis assigned CDR3 sequences and most-parsimonious VDJ recombination scenarios with the TCRdist pipeline. In a later analysis, each TCR beta chain was defined by its CDR3 amino acid sequence together with its V-gene family, and reads without a unique V-gene family were excluded. In a later analysis, around 650 highly shared, low-generation-probability nucleotide sequences were removed to address suspected cross-contamination and a sequencing artifact. In a later analysis, a clonal expansion index for each public chain was calculated from normalized within-repertoire ranks of inferred template counts. In a later analysis, generation probabilities were computed using a VDJ recombination model fitted to out-of-frame rearrangements, and the results were checked against IGoR. In a later analysis, hypergeometric tests were used to score TCR-TCR, TCR-HLA and TCR-CMV co-occurrence, with a repertoire-size bias correction applied to TCR pairs. In a later analysis, false discovery rates were estimated by permuting HLA or CMV assignments 20 times. In a later analysis, co-occurring TCRs were grouped using DBSCAN, and TCRdist sequence similarity was added for clustering within HLA-allele-positive subsets. For co-occurrence clustering, repertoires with fewer than 30,000 or more than 120,000 public chains were excluded, along with about five repertoires with anomalous nucleotide sharing. This immuneACCESS table, as held by TCRdb, lists in-frame sequences with V and J called but not all clones. Of the missing ones, under half trace to an unresolved V gene in checked studies; the others have no known cause. V and J calls and clone size come straight from that table; D and trimming were deduced from the DNA. Across this sample there are 150,000 to 200,000 clones, with roughly 85% seen only once. The top ten hold about 2.5% of the sample.

The sequencing sample was made of PBMCs. The sequence joins TRBV18 to TRBJ2-3; the D gene assignment is ambiguous. This sequence originates from a woman aged 45-59 years in good health and CMV-seronegative. The nucleotide sequence is TGTGCCAGCTCACCGCGGACAGATACGCAGTATTTT. This codes for CASSPRTDTQYF.